This TCR beta chain originates from a study of lymphopenia after photon versus proton radiotherapy. Study-level findings and limits: Proton therapy kept repertoires fairly stable, unlike photons, which gained effector/memory cells. After lymphocyte nadir, photon-treated repertoires showed oligoclonal expansion, especially CD8+ Temra.

Clones were read by immunoSEQ multiplex PCR, and TCRdb kept only the in-frame ones, dropping some. The sample shows about 160,000 clones, around 85% of them seen only once. Only one count was recorded for this clone. Its antigen is undetermined. The source was peripheral blood, collected from a patient treated with photon-based radiotherapy. The receptor comes from a man aged 50-60 years with gastric cancer.

The CDR3 bases are TGTGCCAGCAGTGAAGCGGGGGCTAACTATGGCTACACCTTC. Translating it yields CASSEAGANYGYTF. This chain links TRBV6-1 with TRBJ1-2; weak D call: TRBD1 (5 bases). Germline-derived CDR1 and CDR2 are MNHNS and SASEGT. V was clipped by 0 bases and J by 0 bases, with 5 bases between them. This CDR3 has 14 residues.